In its sample, the clone carrying this TCR beta chain was seen a few times. Its target is not known. The source of the sample is a study of early T cells in non-severe SARS-CoV-2 infection. Study summary: Sequencing of unsorted whole blood was done on bulk RNA, leaving chains unpaired. Study results and limitations: Anti-spike CD8 responses were favored in VDJdb matching, and private and CD4 specificities were missed.

As part of library construction, unique molecular identifiers were attached to individual cDNA molecules. One entry per CDR3 protein results from TCRdb running MiXCR on the 5' RACE reads. The table lists some 80,000 distinct CDR3 sequences, about 13% of them singletons. Germline V gives CDR1 DFQATT, CDR2 SNEGSKA (reference sequence). This CDR3 contains 12 residues. V was trimmed by 4 bases and J by 5 bases, leaving 12 bases between them. The chain has TRBV20-1 and TRBJ2-7; either TRBD1 or TRBD2 may supply D (6 bases each). This receptor was taken from an adult who was a healthcare worker with PCR-confirmed SARS-CoV-2 infection or an uninfected control (not recorded which). Material for sequencing was whole blood. The CDR3 nucleotides are TGCAGTGCTAACCCGAGGGGGGACGAGCAGTACTTC. Its translation is CSANPRGDEQYF.